This TCR beta chain was sequenced during a study of post-analysis software for immune sequencing data. Findings and caveats of the study: Patients had higher frequencies than controls of about five TRBV segments, including TRBV5-6, TRBV5-1 and TRBV20-1.

Trimming removed 4 bases from V and 0 bases from J, with 19 bases in between. Germline loops: CDR1 MNHEY, CDR2 SMNVEV (reference sequence). CDR3 length: 17 amino acids. Researchers reported that TCR beta cDNA libraries carried unique molecular identifiers. MiXCR was run by TCRdb on the PCR reads, yielding one entry per CDR3 protein. The sample gives roughly 200,000 distinct CDR3 sequences, approximately 30% of which show up once; 3% to 3.5% is in the top ten. Turning to this clonotype: As yet, its antigen is unknown.

The genes are TRBV27 and TRBJ2-7; either TRBD1 or TRBD2 may fit D (6 bases each). Sequenced material: blood. The TCR originated in a girl under 18 with multiple sclerosis. CDR3 sequence (DNA): TGTGCCAGCAGTTCCCGGGACGGGGGCCGGAGCTCCTACGAGCAGTACTTC. It specifies CASSSRDGGRSSYEQYF.